One TCR beta chain is described in this entry. Its antigen is not known. Measured with immunoSEQ multiplex PCR; TCRdb has only the in-frame clones, and not every one. Seen here are about 680,000 clones, 73% observed once, and the top ten hold around 1.7%. J lost 4 bases, V lost 4 bases, and 5 bases had no gene match. CDR1 and CDR2 from the germline V gene are SGHNT and YYREEE (reference sequence). This CDR3 region has 14 residues. These data originate in a study of shared clonotypes between healthy human individuals. Study-level points and caveats: The study found lower generation probabilities in non-shared clonotypes than in those shared by all four donors.

This clonotype was obtained from a woman aged 25 to 39 in good health. The sample taken for sequencing was memory CD4+ T cells sorted from blood. Noted subset: CD45RA-negative fraction. V and J are TRBV5-4 and TRBJ1-1; 9 nucleotides agree with TRBD1. CDR3 sequence: CASSEGQGFTEAFF. The DNA for the CDR3 is TGTGCCAGCAGCGAGGGACAGGGTTTCACTGAAGCTTTCTTT.